This TCR beta chain emerged from a study of blood T cell repertoires in COVID-19. About the study: Donors in the United States, Italy and Spain gave samples during acute or convalescent COVID-19. From T cells, B-cell-depleted T cells, or PBMCs came the material, which was cDNA or gDNA.

Authors' processing steps: Nucleated cell counts were estimated from reference gene primer amplification. Assay: immunoSEQ multiplex PCR; the TCRdb copy retains only in-frame clones and omits some. V, J and clone size derive from that table, while D and trimming were established from the DNA sequence. The sample comprises approximately 240,000 clones, 65% to 85% of which are singletons, and less than 6.5% rests with the top ten. The CDR3 runs 16 residues. Germline-derived CDR1 and CDR2 are MDHEN and SYDVKM. Trimming cost V 4 bases and J 4 bases, with 19 bases left between them. V is TRBV28 and J is TRBJ1-2; TRBD1 is a possible D gene (6 bases). The receptor was derived from a human donor in a cohort sampled during active COVID-19. Material for sequencing was peripheral blood. CDR3 nucleotide sequence: TGTGCCAGCAGTTCGGGACAAACCAGTTCCGGCTATGGCTACACCTTC. This sequence encodes CASSSGQTSSGYGYTF.